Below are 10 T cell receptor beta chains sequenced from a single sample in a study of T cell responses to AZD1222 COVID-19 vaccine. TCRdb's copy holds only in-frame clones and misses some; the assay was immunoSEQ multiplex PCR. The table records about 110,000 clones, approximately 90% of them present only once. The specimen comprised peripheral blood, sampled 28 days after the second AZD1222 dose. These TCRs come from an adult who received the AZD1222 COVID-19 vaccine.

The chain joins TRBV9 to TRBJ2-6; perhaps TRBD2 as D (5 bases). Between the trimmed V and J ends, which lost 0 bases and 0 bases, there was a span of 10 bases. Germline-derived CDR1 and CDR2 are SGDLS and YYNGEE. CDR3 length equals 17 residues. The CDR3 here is CASSVAWESSGANVLTF. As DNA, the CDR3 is TGTGCCAGCAGCGTAGCGTGGGAGAGCTCTGGGGCCAACGTCCTGACTTTC.

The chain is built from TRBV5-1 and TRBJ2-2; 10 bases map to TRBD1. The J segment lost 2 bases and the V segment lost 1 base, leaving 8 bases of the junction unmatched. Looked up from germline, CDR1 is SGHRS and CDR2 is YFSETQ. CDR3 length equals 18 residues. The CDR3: CASSLLPDRGYNTGELFF. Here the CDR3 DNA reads TGCGCCAGCAGCTTGTTGCCGGACAGGGGGTACAACACCGGGGAGCTGTTTTTT. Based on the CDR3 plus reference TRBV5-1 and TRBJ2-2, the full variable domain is KAGVTQTPRYLIKTRGQQVTLSCSPISGHRSVSWYQQTPGQGLQFLFEYFSETQRNKGNFPGRFSGRQFSNSRSEMNVSTLELGDSALYLCASSLLPDRGYNTGELFFGEGSRLTVL.

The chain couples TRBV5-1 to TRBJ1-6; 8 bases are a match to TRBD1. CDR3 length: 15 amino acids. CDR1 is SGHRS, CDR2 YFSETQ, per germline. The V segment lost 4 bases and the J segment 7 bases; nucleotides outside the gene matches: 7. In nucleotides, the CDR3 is TGCGCCAGCAGCGCGACAGGGGAAGCCAATTCACCCCTCCACTTT. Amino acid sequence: CASSATGEANSPLHF.

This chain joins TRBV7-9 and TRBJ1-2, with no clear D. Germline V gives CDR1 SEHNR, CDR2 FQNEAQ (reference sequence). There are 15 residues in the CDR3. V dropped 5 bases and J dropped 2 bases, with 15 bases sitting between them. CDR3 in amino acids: CASSPLLQTNYGYTF. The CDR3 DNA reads TGTGCCAGCAGCCCGCTATTACAGACGAACTATGGCTACACCTTC.

CDR3 loop: CASSAKRDTVNIQYF. The CDR3 region has the DNA TGTGCCAGTAGCGCGAAACGGGACACTGTAAACATTCAGTACTTC. J is TRBJ2-4 and V is TRBV19, with D possibly matching TRBD1 (6 bases). The germline gives CDR1 LNHDA, CDR2 SQIVND (reference sequence). This CDR3 is 15 amino acids long. V lost 6 bases, J lost 6 bases, and 18 bases lay in between.

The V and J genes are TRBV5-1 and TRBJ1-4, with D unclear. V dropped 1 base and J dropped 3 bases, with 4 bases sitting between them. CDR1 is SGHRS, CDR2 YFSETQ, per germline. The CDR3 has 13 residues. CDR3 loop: CASSLNPNEKLFF. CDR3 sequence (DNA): TGCGCCAGCAGCTTGAATCCTAATGAAAAACTGTTTTTT.

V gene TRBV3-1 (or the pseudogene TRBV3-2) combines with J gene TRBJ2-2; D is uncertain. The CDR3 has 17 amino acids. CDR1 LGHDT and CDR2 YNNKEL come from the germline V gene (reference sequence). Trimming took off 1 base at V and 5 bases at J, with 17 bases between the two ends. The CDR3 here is CASSQGALRLKTGELFF. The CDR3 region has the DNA TGTGCCAGCAGCCAAGGTGCCCTCCGTCTCAAGACCGGGGAGCTGTTTTTT.

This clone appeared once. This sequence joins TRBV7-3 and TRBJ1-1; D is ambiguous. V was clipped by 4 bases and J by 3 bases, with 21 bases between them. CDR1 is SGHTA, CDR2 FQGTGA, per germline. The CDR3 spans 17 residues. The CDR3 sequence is CASSSQLLVGRHTEAFF. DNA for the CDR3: TGTGCCAGCAGCTCCCAACTTTTGGTTGGCAGGCACACTGAAGCTTTCTTT.

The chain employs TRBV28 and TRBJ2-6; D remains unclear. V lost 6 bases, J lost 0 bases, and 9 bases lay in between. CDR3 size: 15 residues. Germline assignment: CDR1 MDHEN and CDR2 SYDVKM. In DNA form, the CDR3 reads TGTGCCAGCAGCCGAACGTACTCTGGGGCCAACGTCCTGACTTTC. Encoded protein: CASSRTYSGANVLTF.

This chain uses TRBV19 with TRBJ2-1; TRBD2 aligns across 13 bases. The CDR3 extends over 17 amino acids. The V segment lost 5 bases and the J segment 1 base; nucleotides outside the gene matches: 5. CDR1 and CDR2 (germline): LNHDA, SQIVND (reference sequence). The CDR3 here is CASSATSGRWSYNEQFF. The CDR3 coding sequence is TGTGCCAGTAGTGCGACTAGCGGGAGGTGGTCCTACAATGAGCAGTTCTTC. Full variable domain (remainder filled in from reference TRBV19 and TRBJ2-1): DGGITQSPKYLFRKEGQNVTLSCEQNLNHDAMYWYRQDPGQGLRLIYYSQIVNDFQKGDIAEGYSVSREKKESFPLTVTSAQKNPTAFYLCASSATSGRWSYNEQFFGPGTRLTVL.